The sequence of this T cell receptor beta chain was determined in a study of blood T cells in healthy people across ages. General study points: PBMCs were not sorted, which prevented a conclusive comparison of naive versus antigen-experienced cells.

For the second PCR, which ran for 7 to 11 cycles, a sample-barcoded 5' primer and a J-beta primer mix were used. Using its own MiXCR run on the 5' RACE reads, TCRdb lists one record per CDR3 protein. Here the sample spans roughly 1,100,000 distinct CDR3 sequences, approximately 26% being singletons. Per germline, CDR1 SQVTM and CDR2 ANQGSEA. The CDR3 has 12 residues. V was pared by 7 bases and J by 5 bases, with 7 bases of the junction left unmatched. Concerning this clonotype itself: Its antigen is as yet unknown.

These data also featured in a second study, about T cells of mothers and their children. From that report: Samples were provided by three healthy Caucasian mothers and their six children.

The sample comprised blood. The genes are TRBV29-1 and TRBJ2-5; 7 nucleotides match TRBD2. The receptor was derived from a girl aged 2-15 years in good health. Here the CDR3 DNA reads TGCAGCGGGACTAGGATGTATGAGACCCAGTACTTC. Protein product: CSGTRMYETQYF.